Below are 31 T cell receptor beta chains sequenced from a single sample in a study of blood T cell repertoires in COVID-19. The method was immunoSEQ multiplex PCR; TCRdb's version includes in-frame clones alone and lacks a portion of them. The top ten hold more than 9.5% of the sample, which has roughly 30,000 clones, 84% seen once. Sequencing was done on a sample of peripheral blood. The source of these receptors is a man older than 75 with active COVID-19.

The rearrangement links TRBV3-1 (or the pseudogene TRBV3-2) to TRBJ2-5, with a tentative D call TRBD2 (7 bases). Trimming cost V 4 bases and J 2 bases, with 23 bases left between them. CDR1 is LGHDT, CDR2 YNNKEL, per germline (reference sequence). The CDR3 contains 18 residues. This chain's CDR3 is CASSPNHLYGGRQETQYF. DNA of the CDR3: TGTGCCAGCAGCCCAAACCACCTATACGGGGGGCGTCAAGAGACCCAGTACTTC.

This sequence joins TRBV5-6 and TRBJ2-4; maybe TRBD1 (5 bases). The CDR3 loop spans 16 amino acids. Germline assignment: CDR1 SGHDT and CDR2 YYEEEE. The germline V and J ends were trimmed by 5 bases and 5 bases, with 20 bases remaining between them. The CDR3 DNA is TGTGCCAGCAGGCAACAAGGCCTCGAAGGGGAAAACATTCAGTACTTC. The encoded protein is CASRQQGLEGENIQYF.

The CDR3: CASSEGLAGSDTQYF. The CDR3 DNA reads TGTGCCAGCAGTGAGGGACTAGCGGGGTCAGATACGCAGTATTTT. J is TRBJ2-3 and V is TRBV6-1; 13 bases map to TRBD2. In germline, CDR1 is MNHNS, CDR2 SASEGT. The trim removed 3 bases at V and 4 bases at J, leaving 1 base unmatched. CDR3 length: 15 residues.

CDR3 residues: CASRPERDRSSPLHF. For the CDR3, the DNA is TGTGCCAGCAGGCCAGAACGGGACAGAAGTTCACCCCTCCACTTT. The chain has TRBV6-5 and TRBJ1-6, with TRBD1 matching over 7 bases. Trimming at V came to 6 bases and at J to 9 bases, leaving 11 bases not matched to a gene. CDR3 length: 15 amino acids. Germline values: CDR1 MNHEY, CDR2 SVGAGI.

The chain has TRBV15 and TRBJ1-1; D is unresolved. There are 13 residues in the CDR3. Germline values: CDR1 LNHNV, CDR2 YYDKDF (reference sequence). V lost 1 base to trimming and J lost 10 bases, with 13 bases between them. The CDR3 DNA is TGTGCCACCAGCAGAGTCCCGCGCTCGGGAGCTTTCTTT. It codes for CATSRVPRSGAFF.

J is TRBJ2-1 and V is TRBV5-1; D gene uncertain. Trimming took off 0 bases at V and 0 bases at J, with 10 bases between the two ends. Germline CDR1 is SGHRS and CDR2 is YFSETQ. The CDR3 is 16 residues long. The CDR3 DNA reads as TGCGCCAGCAGCTTGGGCGGCCTGAGCTCCTACAATGAGCAGTTCTTC. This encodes CASSLGGLSSYNEQFF.

CDR3 DNA: TGTGCCAGCAGTTACCGGGACAGCCGCAATGAGCAGTTCTTC. This gives the protein CASSYRDSRNEQFF. The V call is TRBV6-6, the J call TRBJ2-1, with 7 bases identical to TRBD1. Germline CDR1 and CDR2: MNHNY and SVGAGI (reference sequence). J was trimmed by 6 bases and V by 2 bases; bases with no gene match: 4. The CDR3 sequence is 14 residues long.

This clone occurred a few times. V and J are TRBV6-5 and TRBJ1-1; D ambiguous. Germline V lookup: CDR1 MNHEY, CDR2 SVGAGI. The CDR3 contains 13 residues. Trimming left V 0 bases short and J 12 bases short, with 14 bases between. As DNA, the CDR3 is TGTGCCAGCAGTTACTCGGGAGGGAGAGGGACTTTCTTT. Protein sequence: CASSYSGGRGTFF.

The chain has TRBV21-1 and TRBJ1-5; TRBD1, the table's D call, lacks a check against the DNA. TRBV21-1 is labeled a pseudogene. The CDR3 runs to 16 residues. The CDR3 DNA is TGTGCCAGCAGCTCGAATCCCCCCAGGGTATTACAGCCCCAGCATTTT. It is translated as CASSSNPPRVLQPQHF.

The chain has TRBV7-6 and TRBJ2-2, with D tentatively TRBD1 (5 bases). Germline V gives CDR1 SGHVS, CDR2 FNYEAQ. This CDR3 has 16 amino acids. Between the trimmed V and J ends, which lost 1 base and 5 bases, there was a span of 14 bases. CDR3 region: CASSLDRRVGTGELFF. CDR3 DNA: TGTGCCAGCAGCTTAGATCGCAGGGTTGGTACCGGGGAGCTGTTTTTT.

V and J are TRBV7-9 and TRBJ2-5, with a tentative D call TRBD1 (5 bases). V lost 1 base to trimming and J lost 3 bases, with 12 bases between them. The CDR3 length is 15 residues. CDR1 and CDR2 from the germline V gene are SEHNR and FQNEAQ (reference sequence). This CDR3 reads CASSLGLQGKETQYF. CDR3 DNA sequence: TGTGCCAGCAGCTTAGGGCTCCAGGGTAAAGAGACCCAGTACTTC.

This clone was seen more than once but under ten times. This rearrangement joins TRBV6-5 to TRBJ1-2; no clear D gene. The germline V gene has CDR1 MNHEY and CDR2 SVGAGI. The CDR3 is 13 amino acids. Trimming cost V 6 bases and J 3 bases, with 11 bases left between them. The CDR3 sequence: CASSPGGYYGYTF. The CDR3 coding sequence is TGTGCCAGCAGCCCCGGCGGATACTATGGCTACACCTTC.

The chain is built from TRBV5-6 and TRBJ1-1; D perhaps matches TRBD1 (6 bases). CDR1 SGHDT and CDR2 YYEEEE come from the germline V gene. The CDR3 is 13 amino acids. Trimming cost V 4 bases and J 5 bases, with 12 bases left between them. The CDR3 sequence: CASSTQGGTEAFF. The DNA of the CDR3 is TGTGCCAGCAGCACTCAAGGGGGAACTGAAGCTTTCTTT.

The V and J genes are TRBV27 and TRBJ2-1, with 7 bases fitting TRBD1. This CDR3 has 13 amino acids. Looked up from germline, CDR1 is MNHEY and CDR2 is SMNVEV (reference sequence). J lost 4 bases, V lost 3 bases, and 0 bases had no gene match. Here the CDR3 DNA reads TGTGCCAGCAGTTTGGGACAGTACAATGAGCAGTTCTTC. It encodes CASSLGQYNEQFF.

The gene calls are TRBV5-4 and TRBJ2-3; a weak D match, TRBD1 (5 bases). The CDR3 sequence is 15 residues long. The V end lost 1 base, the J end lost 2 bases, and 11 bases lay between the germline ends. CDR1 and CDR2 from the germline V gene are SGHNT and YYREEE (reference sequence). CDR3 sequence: CASSLQGLTTDTQYF. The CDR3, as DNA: TGTGCCAGCAGCTTGCAGGGTCTTACCACAGATACGCAGTATTTT.

The CDR3 spells CASSPPGRGSYNEQFF. For the CDR3, the DNA is TGCGCCAGCAGTCCCCCAGGGCGGGGTAGCTACAATGAGCAGTTCTTC. The chain joins TRBV10-2 to TRBJ2-1, with D possibly TRBD2 on 6 matching bases. Trimming took off 5 bases at V and 3 bases at J, with 17 bases between the two ends. The CDR3 is made up of 16 amino acids. The germline CDR1 and CDR2 sequences are WSHSY and SAAADI.

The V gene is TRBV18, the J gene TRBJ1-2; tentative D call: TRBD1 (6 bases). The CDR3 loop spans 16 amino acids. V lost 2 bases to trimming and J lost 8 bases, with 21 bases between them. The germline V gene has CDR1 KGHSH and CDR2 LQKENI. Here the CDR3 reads CASSPNTGWERRGYTF. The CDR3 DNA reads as TGTGCCAGCTCACCAAATACAGGGTGGGAGCGGAGAGGCTACACCTTC.

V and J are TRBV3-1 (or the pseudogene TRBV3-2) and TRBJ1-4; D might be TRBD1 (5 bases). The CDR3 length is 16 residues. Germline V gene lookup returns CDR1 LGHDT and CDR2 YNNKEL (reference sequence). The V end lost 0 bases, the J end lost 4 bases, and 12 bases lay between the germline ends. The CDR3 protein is CASSQDETADNEKLFF. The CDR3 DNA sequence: TGTGCCAGCAGCCAAGACGAGACAGCCGATAATGAAAAACTGTTTTTT.

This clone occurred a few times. This CDR3 reads CAISLQGTGETQYF. CDR3 sequence (DNA): TGTGCCATCAGTCTACAGGGAACGGGGGAGACCCAGTACTTC. This chain connects TRBV10-3 to TRBJ2-5; a weak D match, TRBD1 (6 bases). Germline V gene data show CDR1 as ENHRY and CDR2 as SYGVKD. The CDR3 covers 14 residues. V was pared by 5 bases and J by 5 bases, with 15 bases between.

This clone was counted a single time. The CDR3 protein is CASSPPNPGGDTQYF. The CDR3 DNA reads TGTGCCAGCAGCCCCCCAAACCCAGGGGGGGATACGCAGTATTTT. The chain recombines TRBV7-9 with TRBJ2-3; D is perhaps TRBD1 (7 bases). The V and J ends lost 5 bases and 6 bases respectively, with 18 bases between them. The CDR3 has 15 amino acids. The germline V gene encodes CDR1 SEHNR and CDR2 FQNEAQ (reference sequence).

CDR3 sequence: CASSIENRGSSNGYTF. CDR3 sequence (DNA): TGTGCCAGTAGTATAGAGAACCGGGGATCCTCCAATGGCTACACCTTC. The chain combines TRBV19 with TRBJ1-2; D call uncertain. The germline CDR1 and CDR2 sequences are LNHDA and SQIVND (reference sequence). V was shortened by 0 bases and J by 6 bases, with 17 bases between the two germline ends. The CDR3 is 16 amino acids. Full variable domain (missing parts from reference TRBV19 and TRBJ1-2): DGGITQSPKYLFRKEGQNVTLSCEQNLNHDAMYWYRQDPGQGLRLIYYSQIVNDFQKGDIAEGYSVSREKKESFPLTVTSAQKNPTAFYLCASSIENRGSSNGYTFGSGTRLTVV.

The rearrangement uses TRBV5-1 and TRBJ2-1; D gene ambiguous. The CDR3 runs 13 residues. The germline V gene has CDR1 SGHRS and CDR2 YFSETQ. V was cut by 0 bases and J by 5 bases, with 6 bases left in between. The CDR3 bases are TGCGCCAGCAGCTTGGACAGTCACAATGAGCAGTTCTTC. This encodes CASSLDSHNEQFF.

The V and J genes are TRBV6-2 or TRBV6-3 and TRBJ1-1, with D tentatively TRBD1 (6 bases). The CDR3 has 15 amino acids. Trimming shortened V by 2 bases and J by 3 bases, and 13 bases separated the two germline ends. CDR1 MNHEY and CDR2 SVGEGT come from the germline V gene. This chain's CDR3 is CASSYPIRGYTEAFF. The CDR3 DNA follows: TGTGCCAGCAGTTACCCAATTAGGGGGTACACTGAAGCTTTCTTT.

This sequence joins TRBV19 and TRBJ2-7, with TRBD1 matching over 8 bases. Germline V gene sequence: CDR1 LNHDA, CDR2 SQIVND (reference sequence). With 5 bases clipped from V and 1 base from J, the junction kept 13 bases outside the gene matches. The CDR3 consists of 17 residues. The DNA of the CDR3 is TGTGCCAGTAGTTCACATCCGGGACAGGCGCATTCCTACGAGCAGTACTTC. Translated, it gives CASSSHPGQAHSYEQYF.

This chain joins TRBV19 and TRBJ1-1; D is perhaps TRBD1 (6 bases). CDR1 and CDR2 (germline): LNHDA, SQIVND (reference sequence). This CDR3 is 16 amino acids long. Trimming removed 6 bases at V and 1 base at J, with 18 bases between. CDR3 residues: CASRVGAAPGNTEAFF. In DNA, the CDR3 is TGTGCCAGTAGGGTGGGGGCCGCCCCGGGGAACACTGAAGCTTTCTTT.

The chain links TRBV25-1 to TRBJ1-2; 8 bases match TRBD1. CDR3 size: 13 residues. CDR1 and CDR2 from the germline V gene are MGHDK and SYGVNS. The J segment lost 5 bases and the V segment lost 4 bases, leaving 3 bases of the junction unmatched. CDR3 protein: CASSAGQGYGYTF. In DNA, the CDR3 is TGTGCCAGCAGTGCCGGACAGGGATATGGCTACACCTTC.

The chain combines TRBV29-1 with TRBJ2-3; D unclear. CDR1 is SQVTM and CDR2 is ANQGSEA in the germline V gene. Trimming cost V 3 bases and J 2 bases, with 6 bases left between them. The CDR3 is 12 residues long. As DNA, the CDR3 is TGCAGCGTTGACCAGATCACAGATACGCAGTATTTT. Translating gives CSVDQITDTQYF.

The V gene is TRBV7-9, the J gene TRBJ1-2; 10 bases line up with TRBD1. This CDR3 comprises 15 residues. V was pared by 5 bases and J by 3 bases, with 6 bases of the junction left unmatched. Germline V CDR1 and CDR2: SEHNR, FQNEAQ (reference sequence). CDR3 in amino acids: CASSRRTGGDYGYTF. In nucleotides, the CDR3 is TGTGCCAGCAGCAGACGGACAGGGGGTGACTATGGCTACACCTTC.

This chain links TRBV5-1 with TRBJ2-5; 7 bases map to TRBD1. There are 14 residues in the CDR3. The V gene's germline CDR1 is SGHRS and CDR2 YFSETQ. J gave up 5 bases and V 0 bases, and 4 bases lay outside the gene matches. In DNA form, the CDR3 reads TGCGCCAGCAGCTTGGAGGGCAGGGGGGAGACCCAGTACTTC. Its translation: CASSLEGRGETQYF.

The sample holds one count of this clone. The DNA of the CDR3 is TGTGCCAGCGGAGGGTCATCAGGAAACACCATATATTTT. Its translation: CASGGSSGNTIYF. The chain carries TRBV9 and TRBJ1-3; D is unclear. Trimming took 7 bases from V and 4 from J, leaving 12 bases between them. This CDR3 contains 13 residues. Germline-derived CDR1 and CDR2 are SGDLS and YYNGEE.

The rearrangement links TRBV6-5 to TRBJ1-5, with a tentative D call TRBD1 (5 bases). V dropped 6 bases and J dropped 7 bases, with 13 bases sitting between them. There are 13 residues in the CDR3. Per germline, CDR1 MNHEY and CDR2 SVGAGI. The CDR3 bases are TGTGCCAGCAGGGCAGGGAACCGACAGCCCCAGCATTTT. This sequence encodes CASRAGNRQPQHF.